This TCR beta chain appears in the sequencing data of a study of technical replicates of blood from a few donors. Generated by immunoSEQ multiplex PCR, the TCRdb table keeps only in-frame clones and is missing some. Of approximately 79,000 clones listed, approximately 93% are singletons. The germline V gene has CDR1 LGHNA and CDR2 YSLEER. Trimming took 4 bases from V and 10 from J, leaving 25 bases between them. The CDR3 has 16 amino acids. The source is a human donor in good health. Sequencing was done on a sample of T cells isolated from PBMCs. J is TRBJ2-5 and V is TRBV4-3, with a possible D match to TRBD1 (6 bases). In nucleotides, the CDR3 is TGCGCCAGCAGCCCCCTTAATTCCGGACAGAGTCAGATCCAGTACTTC. Its protein product is CASSPLNSGQSQIQYF.